The 32 T cell receptor beta chains reported below all come from one sample, sequenced in a study of neurological immune-mediated disorders. Specified time point: longitudinal time-point 3. One entry per CDR3 protein results from TCRdb running MiXCR on the 5' RACE reads. Of about 99,000 distinct CDR3 sequences in the sample, 10% to 14% were seen once. Sequenced input: PBMCs. Receptors originate from a female donor with HTLV-1-associated myelopathy (HAM/TSP).

This clonotype was detected many times. The chain has TRBV28 and TRBJ1-1; unclear D gene. Germline-derived CDR1 and CDR2 are MDHEN and SYDVKM. V lost 6 bases to trimming and J lost 1 base, with 9 bases between them. The CDR3 sequence is 13 residues long. This chain's CDR3 is CASSLETNTEAFF. CDR3 DNA: TGTGCCAGCAGCCTTGAAACGAACACTGAAGCTTTCTTT. Complete variable domain (other parts from reference TRBV28 and TRBJ1-1): DVKVTQSSRYLVKRTGEKVFLECVQDMDHENMFWYRQDPGLGLRLIYFSYDVKMKEKGDIPEGYSVSREKKERFSLILESASTNQTSMYLCASSLETNTEAFFGQGTRLTVV.

The rearrangement joins TRBV29-1 to TRBJ2-7; the D call may be TRBD1 or TRBD2 (5 bases each). This CDR3 is built from 12 residues. From germline, CDR1 is SQVTM and CDR2 ANQGSEA. V lost 6 bases, J lost 4 bases, and 13 bases lay in between. CDR3 nucleotide sequence: TGCAGCGTGTCGCCAGGGACGTACGAGCAGTACTTC. It is translated as CSVSPGTYEQYF.

This clonotype was found many times. This rearrangement joins TRBV4-1 to TRBJ2-3; 7 bases align to TRBD2. V lost 6 bases to trimming and J lost 5 bases; unmatched junction nucleotides: 14. The CDR3 length is 16 residues. Germline V gene sequence: CDR1 MGHRA, CDR2 YSYEKL. The CDR3 protein is CASRRAGTILRDTQYF. The CDR3 DNA reads TGCGCCAGCAGACGAGCGGGGACTATCCTACGAGATACGCAGTATTTT.

This clonotype was observed many times. The rearrangement links TRBV5-5 to TRBJ2-3, with TRBD1 matching 7 bases. CDR1 is SGHKS, CDR2 YYEKEE, per germline (reference sequence). The CDR3 length is 15 residues. The trim removed 2 bases at V and 1 base at J, leaving 4 bases unmatched. The CDR3 DNA reads TGTGCCAGCAGCTTACGGACAGGACGCACAGATACGCAGTATTTT. Its protein product is CASSLRTGRTDTQYF. Variable domain in full (rest from reference TRBV5-5 and TRBJ2-3): DAGVTQSPTHLIKTRGQQVTLRCSPISGHKSVSWYQQVLGQGPQFIFQYYEKEERGRGNFPDRFSARQFPNYSSELNVNALLLGDSALYLCASSLRTGRTDTQYFGPGTRLTVL.

Of note for this clonotype: The germline gene is not matched at one end of the junction; a read error may be the cause. The J gene is TRBJ2-7, the V gene TRBV5-1; the D gene is possibly TRBD2 (7 bases). The CDR3 has 14 residues. CDR1 and CDR2 (germline): SGHRS, YFSETQ. CDR3 residues: CASRLVGGAREQYF. CDR3 bases: TGCGCCAGCAGATTGGTAGGGGGGGCTCGCGAGCAGTACTTC.

The sample holds a few counts of this clonotype. With a much larger clone just one base away, this may be a read error. The CDR3 DNA reads as TGCAGTGCTGGGACAGGGGAGGTGACTAACTATGGCTACACCTTC. Amino acids: CSAGTGEVTNYGYTF. V is TRBV20-1 and J is TRBJ1-2, with 10 positions matching TRBD1. The CDR3 consists of 15 residues. Germline V gene data show CDR1 as DFQATT and CDR2 as SNEGSKA (reference sequence). J gave up 0 bases and V 5 bases, and 6 bases lay outside the gene matches.

This clonotype was observed at least ten times. The J gene is TRBJ2-1, the V gene TRBV12-5, with D perhaps assigned TRBD1 or TRBD2 (5 bases each). Germline values: CDR1 LGHNT, CDR2 FRNRAP. The CDR3 covers 14 residues. V lost 1 base, J lost 8 bases, and 12 bases lay in between. The CDR3 region is CASGLGRLGDEQFF. CDR3 DNA sequence: TGTGCTAGTGGTTTGGGTCGTTTGGGGGATGAGCAGTTCTTC.

This clonotype was recorded at least ten times. The chain recombines TRBV20-1 with TRBJ2-3; TRBD1 is a possible D gene (6 bases). The CDR3 consists of 14 residues. V gave up 0 bases and J gave up 4 bases, with 11 bases separating them. CDR1 is DFQATT and CDR2 is SNEGSKA in the germline V gene (reference sequence). The CDR3 nucleotides are TGCAGTGCTAGAGAGGGGGCTGGGGCAGATACGCAGTATTTT. Protein: CSAREGAGADTQYF.

This clonotype showed up many times. The chain couples TRBV6-2 or TRBV6-3 to TRBJ2-1; D unclear. Trimming cost V 10 bases and J 5 bases, with 9 bases left between them. This CDR3 is 11 amino acids long. Germline V gene data show CDR1 as MNHEY and CDR2 as SVGEGT. The CDR3 protein is CATSFNNEQFF. The CDR3 coding sequence is TGTGCCACCTCTTTTAACAATGAGCAGTTCTTC.

This clonotype was detected only a few times. V gene TRBV5-1 combines with J gene TRBJ2-1; TRBD1 is a possible D gene (5 bases). This CDR3 is 16 amino acids long. Between the trimmed V and J ends, which lost 3 bases and 0 bases, there was a span of 13 bases. CDR1 SGHRS and CDR2 YFSETQ come from the germline V gene. DNA of the CDR3: TGCGCCAGCAGCTCACAGGCTACAAGCTCCTACAATGAGCAGTTCTTC. This codes for CASSSQATSSYNEQFF.

V usage is TRBV7-9 and J usage is TRBJ2-1; TRBD1 agrees at 8 bases. This CDR3 comprises 13 residues. Germline trimming cut 5 bases from V and 15 bases from J; bases unmatched to any gene: 12. Germline values: CDR1 SEHNR, CDR2 FQNEAQ (reference sequence). The CDR3 DNA reads TGTGCCAGCAGCATAGGACAGGGTTTAGATTGGTTCTTC. As protein: CASSIGQGLDWFF.

The rearrangement joins TRBV5-1 to TRBJ2-7; 8 nucleotides line up with TRBD1. Germline V CDR1 and CDR2: SGHRS, YFSETQ. The CDR3 runs 14 residues. V dropped 2 bases and J dropped 7; count of bases not matched to a gene: 8. This chain's CDR3 is CASSFNGQGLEQYF. For the CDR3, the DNA is TGCGCCAGCAGCTTTAACGGACAGGGTTTAGAGCAGTACTTC.

This clonotype appeared many times. The chain combines TRBV5-1 with TRBJ1-2; the D gene is possibly TRBD1 (5 bases). The V gene's germline CDR1 is SGHRS and CDR2 YFSETQ. The germline V and J ends were trimmed by 2 bases and 6 bases, with 20 bases remaining between them. The CDR3 extends over 16 amino acids. The CDR3 reads CASSLEGVGSGNGYTF. For the CDR3, the DNA is TGCGCCAGCAGCTTAGAAGGGGTGGGTAGCGGCAATGGCTACACCTTC. Using reference TRBV5-1 and TRBJ1-2 for the parts outside the CDR3, the full variable domain is KAGVTQTPRYLIKTRGQQVTLSCSPISGHRSVSWYQQTPGQGLQFLFEYFSETQRNKGNFPGRFSGRQFSNSRSEMNVSTLELGDSALYLCASSLEGVGSGNGYTFGSGTRLTVV.

V gene TRBV12-3 or TRBV12-4 combines with J gene TRBJ1-5; D gene ambiguous. Trimming stripped 2 bases from V and 3 bases from J, with 11 bases between. CDR3 size: 15 residues. The CDR3 DNA reads TGTGCCAGCAGTTTAAGTAGGCTTTCCAATCAGCCCCAGCATTTT. Protein sequence: CASSLSRLSNQPQHF.

This clonotype was found many times. The rearrangement uses TRBV29-1 and TRBJ2-7; maybe TRBD1 (6 bases). Germline CDR1 is SQVTM and CDR2 is ANQGSEA. The CDR3 is made up of 12 amino acids. The V and J ends lost 6 bases and 3 bases respectively, with 12 bases between them. CDR3 nucleotides: TGCAGCGTAGAAACAGGGATCTACGAGCAGTACTTC. Its translation is CSVETGIYEQYF.

This clonotype was seen repeatedly, ten times or more. The chain links TRBV5-1 to TRBJ1-2; D unresolved. This CDR3 comprises 9 residues. The germline V gene encodes CDR1 SGHRS and CDR2 YFSETQ. The V end was cut by 4 bases, the J end by 8 bases, with 3 bases between. The CDR3 reads CASSVGYTF. Here the CDR3 DNA reads TGCGCCAGCAGCGTGGGCTACACCTTC.

This clonotype was seen many times. V gene TRBV7-8 combines with J gene TRBJ2-1; D remains unclear. Germline assignment: CDR1 SGHVS and CDR2 FQNEAQ. With 2 bases removed from V and 8 bases from J, the gap between germline ends came to 10 bases. The CDR3 contains 13 residues. CDR3 protein: CASSLRSLDEQFF. The CDR3 DNA reads as TGTGCCAGCAGCTTAAGGAGCCTCGATGAGCAGTTCTTC.

The rearrangement links TRBV12-3 or TRBV12-4 to TRBJ2-1, with 9 bases that match TRBD2. The V and J ends lost 5 bases and 6 bases, in that order; junction bases with no gene match: 5. The CDR3 totals 14 residues. The CDR3 sequence is CASSPGLALNEQFF. As DNA, the CDR3 is TGTGCCAGCAGTCCCGGACTAGCGCTCAATGAGCAGTTCTTC.

CDR3: CAISEDPGGADTGELFF. CDR3 DNA: TGTGCCATCAGTGAGGATCCCGGGGGGGCCGACACCGGGGAGCTGTTTTTT. The chain has TRBV10-3 and TRBJ2-2; 8 bases are shared with TRBD2. Trimming removed 2 bases from V and 3 bases from J; junction bases left unmatched: 8. Per germline, CDR1 ENHRY and CDR2 SYGVKD. This CDR3 has 17 residues.

The table lists this clonotype with a few counts. The chain carries TRBV5-1 and TRBJ1-4; D is possibly TRBD1 (5 bases). V gave up 0 bases and J gave up 6 bases, with 15 bases separating them. This CDR3 has 16 residues. Per the germline V gene, CDR1 is SGHRS and CDR2 is YFSETQ. CDR3 nucleotide sequence: TGCGCCAGCAGCTTGGAAGGGGACGGGGCGTATGAAAAACTGTTTTTT. It encodes CASSLEGDGAYEKLFF.

The rearrangement links TRBV20-1 to TRBJ2-5; D perhaps matches TRBD2 (5 bases). The V and J ends lost 8 bases and 0 bases respectively, with 10 bases between them. CDR3 length equals 12 residues. The V gene's germline CDR1 is DFQATT and CDR2 SNEGSKA (reference sequence). CDR3 DNA: TGCAGTCGATCCGGGGACCAAGAGACCCAGTACTTC. Translating it yields CSRSGDQETQYF.

This clonotype was observed at least ten times. The CDR3 sequence: CSAPSDGSNEKLFF. The DNA for the CDR3 is TGCAGTGCTCCCTCGGACGGCAGTAATGAAAAACTGTTTTTT. This chain uses TRBV20-1 with TRBJ1-4; no firm D call. V dropped 5 bases and J dropped 4 bases, with 14 bases sitting between them. CDR3 length: 14 residues. Germline CDR1 reads DFQATT; CDR2 reads SNEGSKA (reference sequence).

This clonotype has ten or more counts. This sequence joins TRBV27 and TRBJ2-3; TRBD2 matches 13 bases. The CDR3 is 15 amino acids. Germline CDR1 is MNHEY and CDR2 is SMNVEV (reference sequence). V shed 5 bases and J 12 bases; nucleotides not matched to a gene: 11. The CDR3 bases are TGTGCCAGCAGTGCGACTAGCGGGGGGCCCGGCCCTCAGTATTTT. This codes for CASSATSGGPGPQYF.

In this sample, this clonotype turned up many times. The chain recombines TRBV5-1 with TRBJ1-2; D possibly corresponds to TRBD1 (5 bases). Trimming took 5 bases from V and 6 from J, leaving 20 bases between them. Germline CDR1 SGHRS, CDR2 YFSETQ. This CDR3 is 15 amino acids long. The CDR3 sequence is CASSFGVGAVDGYTF. The CDR3 DNA reads TGCGCCAGCAGTTTTGGAGTTGGGGCAGTCGATGGCTACACCTTC.

This chain uses TRBV20-1 with TRBJ2-2, with 8 bases identical to TRBD1. The J segment lost 3 bases and the V segment lost 3 bases, leaving 9 bases of the junction unmatched. Germline V gene lookup returns CDR1 DFQATT and CDR2 SNEGSKA (reference sequence). This CDR3 has 16 residues. The CDR3: CSARDSRGRDTGELFF. The CDR3 DNA is TGCAGTGCTAGGGACTCCAGGGGGCGCGACACCGGGGAGCTGTTTTTT.

This clonotype was found many times. The chain recombines TRBV5-1 with TRBJ1-6; D remains unclear. Trimming left V 0 bases short and J 6 bases short, with 10 bases between. In germline, CDR1 is SGHRS, CDR2 YFSETQ. The CDR3 loop spans 15 amino acids. CDR3 in amino acids: CASSLGSTPNSPLHF. The CDR3 DNA reads as TGCGCCAGCAGCTTGGGGTCAACCCCTAATTCACCCCTCCACTTT.

This clonotype was detected many times. The chain joins TRBV5-1 to TRBJ2-4, with D possibly being TRBD2 (5 bases). CDR3 length: 14 residues. CDR1 and CDR2 (germline): SGHRS, YFSETQ. Trimming left V 3 bases short and J 8 bases short, with 15 bases between. Here the CDR3 reads CASSSDVSGDIQYF. DNA for the CDR3: TGCGCCAGCAGCTCCGATGTCTCCGGGGACATTCAGTACTTC.

This clonotype has ten or more counts. The chain is built from TRBV5-6 and TRBJ2-7; TRBD2 matches at 9 bases. This CDR3 region has 15 residues. The junction had 6 bases not matched to a gene; V was cut back by 0 bases and J by 5 bases. Germline values: CDR1 SGHDT, CDR2 YYEEEE. The CDR3 reads CASSLVSSGTHEQYF. The CDR3 DNA sequence: TGTGCCAGCAGCTTGGTCTCTAGCGGGACCCACGAGCAGTACTTC.

Only a few counts were recorded for this clonotype. This chain joins TRBV5-6 and TRBJ1-4; the D is unclear. The V gene lost 0 bases and the J gene lost 4 bases, with 10 bases spanning the gap. The CDR3 spans 15 residues. Germline V lookup: CDR1 SGHDT, CDR2 YYEEEE. As DNA, the CDR3 is TGTGCCAGCAGCTTGGCGGGCCAGAATAATGAAAAACTGTTTTTT. Translation: CASSLAGQNNEKLFF.

Concerning this clonotype: A much bigger clone sits one base away, suggesting this may be a read error. This sequence joins TRBV6-5 and TRBJ2-1, with 8 bases fitting TRBD2. The CDR3 runs to 14 residues. From germline, CDR1 is MNHEY and CDR2 SVGAGI. The CDR3 region has the DNA TGTACCAGCAGTTACACCAGCGGGGGCAATGAGCAGTTCTTC. Its translation: CTSSYTSGGNEQFF.

The sample holds many counts of this clonotype. The V and J genes are TRBV7-9 and TRBJ2-1; 11 positions agree with TRBD2. CDR1 SEHNR and CDR2 FQNEAQ come from the germline V gene (reference sequence). V lost 1 base to trimming and J lost 12 bases; unmatched junction nucleotides: 8. This CDR3 spans 15 amino acids. The CDR3 DNA reads TGTGCCAGCAGCTTAGTGGGACTAGCGGCTTTTCGGCAGTTCTTC. This translates into CASSLVGLAAFRQFF.

This chain uses TRBV19 with TRBJ2-6; TRBD1 is a possible D gene (6 bases). The CDR3 consists of 16 residues. V lost 3 bases, J lost 1 base, and 10 bases lay in between. Germline V CDR1 and CDR2: LNHDA, SQIVND (reference sequence). As DNA, the CDR3 is TGTGCCAGTAGTATGTCCCAGGGGTCTGGGGCCAACGTCCTGACTTTC. Translation: CASSMSQGSGANVLTF. Full variable domain (remainder filled in from reference TRBV19 and TRBJ2-6): DGGITQSPKYLFRKEGQNVTLSCEQNLNHDAMYWYRQDPGQGLRLIYYSQIVNDFQKGDIAEGYSVSREKKESFPLTVTSAQKNPTAFYLCASSMSQGSGANVLTFGAGSRLTVL.